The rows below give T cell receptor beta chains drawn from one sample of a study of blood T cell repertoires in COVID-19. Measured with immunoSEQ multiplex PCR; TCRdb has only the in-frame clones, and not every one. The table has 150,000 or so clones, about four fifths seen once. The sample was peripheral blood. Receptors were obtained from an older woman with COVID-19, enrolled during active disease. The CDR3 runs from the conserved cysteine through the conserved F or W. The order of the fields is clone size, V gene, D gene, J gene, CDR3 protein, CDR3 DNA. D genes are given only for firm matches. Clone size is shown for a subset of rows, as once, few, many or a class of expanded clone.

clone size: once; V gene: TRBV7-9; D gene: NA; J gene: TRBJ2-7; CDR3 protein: CASSHTGFEEQYF; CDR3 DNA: TGTGCCAGCAGCCATACAGGGTTTGAGGAGCAGTACTTC
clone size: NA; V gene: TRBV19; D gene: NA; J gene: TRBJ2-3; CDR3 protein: CASSIWGGTDTQYF; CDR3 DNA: TGTGCCAGTAGTATTTGGGGAGGCACAGATACGCAGTATTTT
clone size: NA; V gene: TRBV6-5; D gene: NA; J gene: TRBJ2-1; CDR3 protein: CASSYQRAAYNEQFF; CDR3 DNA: TGTGCCAGCAGTTACCAGCGAGCGGCCTACAATGAGCAGTTCTTC
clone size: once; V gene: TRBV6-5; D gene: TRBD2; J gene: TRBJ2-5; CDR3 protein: CASSPSGGAKETQYF; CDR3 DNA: TGTGCCAGCAGTCCCAGCGGGGGGGCCAAAGAGACCCAGTACTTC
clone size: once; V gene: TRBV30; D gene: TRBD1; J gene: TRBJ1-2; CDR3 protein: CAWTGTGKNYGYTF; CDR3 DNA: TGTGCCTGGACCGGGACAGGGAAAAACTATGGCTACACCTTC
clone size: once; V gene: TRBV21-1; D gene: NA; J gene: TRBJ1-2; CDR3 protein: CASSRWDIWVYGYTF; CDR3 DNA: TGTGCCAGCAGCCGATGGGACATTTGGGTGTATGGCTACACCTTC
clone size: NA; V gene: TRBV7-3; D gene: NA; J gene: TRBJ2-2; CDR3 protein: CASSPPTPTGGELFF; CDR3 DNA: TGTGCCAGCAGCCCCCCGACTCCTACGGGCGGGGAGCTGTTTTTT
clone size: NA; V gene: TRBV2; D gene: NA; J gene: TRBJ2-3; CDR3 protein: CASSIGGPDTQYF; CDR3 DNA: TGTGCCAGCAGCATCGGAGGCCCAGATACGCAGTATTTT
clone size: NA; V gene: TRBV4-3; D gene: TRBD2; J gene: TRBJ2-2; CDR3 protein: CASSNALSGGAGELFF; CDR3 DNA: TGCGCCAGCAGCAACGCCCTTAGCGGGGGGGCCGGGGAGCTGTTTTTT
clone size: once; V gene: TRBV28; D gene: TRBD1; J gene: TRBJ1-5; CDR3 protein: CASSRPGQGVKSQPQHF; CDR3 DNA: TGTGCCAGCAGTCGACCGGGACAGGGGGTGAAGAGTCAGCCCCAGCATTTT
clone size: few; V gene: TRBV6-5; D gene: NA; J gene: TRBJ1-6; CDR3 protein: CASNKSSYNSPLHF; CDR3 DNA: TGTGCCAGCAATAAGAGCTCCTATAATTCACCCCTCCACTTT
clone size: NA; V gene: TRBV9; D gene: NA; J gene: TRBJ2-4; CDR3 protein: CASSPHEGGGRDIQYF; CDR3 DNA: TGTGCCAGCAGCCCCCACGAGGGAGGGGGGAGAGACATTCAGTACTTC
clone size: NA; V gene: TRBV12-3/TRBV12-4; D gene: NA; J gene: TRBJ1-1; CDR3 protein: CASSLGGATEAFF; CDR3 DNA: TGTGCCAGCAGTCTGGGGGGGGCCACTGAAGCTTTCTTT
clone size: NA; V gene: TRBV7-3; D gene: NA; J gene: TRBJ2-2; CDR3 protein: CASGSQTGTSETGELFF; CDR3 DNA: TGTGCCAGCGGTTCCCAAACCGGGACATCGGAGACCGGGGAGCTGTTTTTT
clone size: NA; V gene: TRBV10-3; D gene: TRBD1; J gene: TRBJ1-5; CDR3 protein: CAISEGQGLDQPQHF; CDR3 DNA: TGTGCCATCAGTGAAGGACAGGGGTTAGATCAGCCCCAGCATTTT
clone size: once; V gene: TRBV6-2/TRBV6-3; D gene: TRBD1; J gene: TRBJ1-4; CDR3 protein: CASSPVPGQGLNEKLFF; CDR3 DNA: TGTGCCAGCAGCCCTGTCCCGGGACAGGGTTTGAATGAAAAACTGTTTTTT
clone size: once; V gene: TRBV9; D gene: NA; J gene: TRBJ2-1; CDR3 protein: CASSGGSGNEQFF; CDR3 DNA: TGTGCCAGCAGCGGCGGGTCCGGCAATGAGCAGTTCTTC
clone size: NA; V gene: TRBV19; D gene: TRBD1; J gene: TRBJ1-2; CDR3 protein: CASSLQGYGYTF; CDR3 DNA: TGTGCCAGTAGTTTACAGGGGTATGGCTACACCTTC
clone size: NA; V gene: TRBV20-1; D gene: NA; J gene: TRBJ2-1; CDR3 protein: CSAAHVGEQFF; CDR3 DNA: TGCAGTGCTGCACATGTCGGGGAGCAGTTCTTC
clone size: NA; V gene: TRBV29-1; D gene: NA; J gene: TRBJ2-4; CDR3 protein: CSASSGGPNIQYF; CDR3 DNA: TGCAGCGCCTCGTCGGGCGGGCCAAACATTCAGTACTTC
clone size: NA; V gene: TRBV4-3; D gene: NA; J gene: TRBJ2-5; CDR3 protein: CASSQEGVGETQYF; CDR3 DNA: TGCGCCAGCAGCCAGGAGGGAGTTGGAGAGACCCAGTACTTC
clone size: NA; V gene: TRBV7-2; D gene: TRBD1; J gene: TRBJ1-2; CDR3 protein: CASSSGQGGGYTF; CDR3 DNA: TGTGCCAGCAGCTCGGGACAGGGCGGGGGCTACACCTTC
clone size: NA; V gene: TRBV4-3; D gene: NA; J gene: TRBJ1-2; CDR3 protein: CASSHGQFYGYTF; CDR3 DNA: TGCGCCAGCAGCCACGGACAGTTCTATGGCTACACCTTC
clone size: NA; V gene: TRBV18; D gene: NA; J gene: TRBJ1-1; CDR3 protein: CASSLSGNTEAFF; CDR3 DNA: TGTGCCAGCTCCCTGAGCGGGAACACTGAAGCTTTCTTT
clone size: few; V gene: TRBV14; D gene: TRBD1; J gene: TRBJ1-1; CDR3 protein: CASSQDFTGGIEAFF; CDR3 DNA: TGTGCCAGCAGCCAAGATTTTACAGGGGGAATTGAAGCTTTCTTT
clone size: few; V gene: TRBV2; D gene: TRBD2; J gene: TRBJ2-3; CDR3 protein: CASSVGGDTQYF; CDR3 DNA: TGTGCCAGCAGCGTGGGGGGGGATACGCAGTATTTT
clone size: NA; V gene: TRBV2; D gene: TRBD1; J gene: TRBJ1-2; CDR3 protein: CASMAWQGALANYGYTF; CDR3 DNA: TGTGCCAGCATGGCCTGGCAGGGGGCGCTGGCCAACTATGGCTACACCTTC